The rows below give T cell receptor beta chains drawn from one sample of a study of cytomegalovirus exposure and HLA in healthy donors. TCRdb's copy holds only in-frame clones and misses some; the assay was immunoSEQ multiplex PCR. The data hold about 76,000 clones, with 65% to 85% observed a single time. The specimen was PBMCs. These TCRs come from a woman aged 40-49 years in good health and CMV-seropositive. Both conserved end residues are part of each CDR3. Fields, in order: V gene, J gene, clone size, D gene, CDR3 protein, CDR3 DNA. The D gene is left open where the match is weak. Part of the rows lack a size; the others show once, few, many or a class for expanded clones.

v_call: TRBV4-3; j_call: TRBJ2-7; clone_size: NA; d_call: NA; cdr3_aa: CASSQGLGSYEQYF; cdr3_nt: TGCGCCAGCAGCCAAGGACTAGGTTCCTACGAGCAGTACTTC
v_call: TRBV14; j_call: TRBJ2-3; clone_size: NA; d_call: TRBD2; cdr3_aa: CASSLGLAGGLSTDTQYF; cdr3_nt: TGTGCCAGCAGCCTGGGACTAGCGGGAGGGCTCAGCACAGATACGCAGTATTTT
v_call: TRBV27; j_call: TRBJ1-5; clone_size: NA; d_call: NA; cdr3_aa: CASSSSGLKDQPQHF; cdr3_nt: TGTGCCAGCAGTTCGTCGGGACTAAAGGATCAGCCCCAGCATTTT
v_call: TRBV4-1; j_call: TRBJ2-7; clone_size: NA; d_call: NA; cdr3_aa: CASSPRFSFSYEQYF; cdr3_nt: TGCGCCAGCAGCCCGAGGTTTAGTTTTTCTTACGAGCAGTACTTC
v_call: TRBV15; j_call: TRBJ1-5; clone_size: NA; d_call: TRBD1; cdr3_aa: CATSTTDRGFSNQPQHF; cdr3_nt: TGTGCCACCAGCACTACGGACAGGGGATTTAGCAATCAGCCCCAGCATTTT
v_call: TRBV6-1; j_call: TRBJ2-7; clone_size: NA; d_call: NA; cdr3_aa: CASTESSYEQYF; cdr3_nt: TGTGCCAGCACTGAATCGAGCTACGAGCAGTACTTC
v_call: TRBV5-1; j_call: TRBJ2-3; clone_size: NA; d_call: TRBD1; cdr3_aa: CASSIGQGQSTDTQYF; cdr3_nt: TGCGCCAGCAGCATCGGACAGGGGCAATCCACAGATACGCAGTATTTT
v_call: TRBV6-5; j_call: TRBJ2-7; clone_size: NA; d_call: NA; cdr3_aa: CASQTGLYEQYF; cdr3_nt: TGTGCCAGTCAGACGGGACTCTACGAGCAGTACTTC
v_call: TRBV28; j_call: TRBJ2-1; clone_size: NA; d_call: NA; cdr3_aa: CASRPGDHHYNEQFF; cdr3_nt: TGTGCCAGCAGACCGGGTGACCATCACTACAATGAGCAGTTCTTC
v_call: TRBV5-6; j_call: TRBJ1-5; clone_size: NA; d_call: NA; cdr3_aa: CASSSPGKGQPQHF; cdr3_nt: TGTGCCAGCAGCTCCCCGGGGAAGGGACAGCCCCAGCATTTT
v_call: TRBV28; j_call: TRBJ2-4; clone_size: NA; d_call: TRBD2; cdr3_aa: CASTFSGSSAKNIQYF; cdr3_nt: TGTGCCAGCACCTTTAGCGGGAGTAGTGCCAAAAACATTCAGTACTTC
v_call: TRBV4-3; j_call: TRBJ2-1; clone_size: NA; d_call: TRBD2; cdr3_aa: CASSQWGGPDNEQFF; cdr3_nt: TGCGCCAGCAGCCAATGGGGAGGGCCGGACAATGAGCAGTTCTTC
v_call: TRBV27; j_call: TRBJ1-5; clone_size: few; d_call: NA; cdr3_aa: CASGEGISNQPQHF; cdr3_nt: TGTGCCTCGGGGGAGGGGATCAGCAATCAGCCCCAGCATTTT
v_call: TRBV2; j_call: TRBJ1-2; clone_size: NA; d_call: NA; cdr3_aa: CASSEEYGGNYGYTF; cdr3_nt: TGTGCCAGCAGTGAAGAGTATGGAGGGAACTATGGCTACACCTTC